Listed below are T cell receptor beta chains from one sample, sequenced in a study of T cell clones after liver transplantation. Sequenced by immunoSEQ multiplex PCR; TCRdb stores in-frame clones only, minus some. The sample lists about 51,000 clones; roughly nine tenths were seen once. Sequencing used CD8+ T cells from blood, obtained 12 months after liver transplant. The receptors come from a human patient who received a liver transplant. Some T cells may trace back to the graft donor. Each CDR3 is given with its conserved first and last residue. A D gene is named only where the DNA matches it firmly.

>TRBJ2-1|NA|TRBV19
CASSLVPLGSPYNEQFF
>TRBJ1-2|TRBD1|TRBV25-1
CASSTPGQGSGYTF
>TRBJ2-7|NA|TRBV6-1
CASSMDPDQQYF
>TRBJ2-3|NA|TRBV4-3
CASSQVRGITDTQYF
>TRBJ2-1|NA|TRBV21-1
CASSSLLAGPRGGEQFF
>TRBJ2-7|TRBD2|TRBV27
CASSFQGTSLPYEQYF
>TRBJ1-5|NA|TRBV28
CASSLREGYQPQHF
>TRBJ1-1|NA|TRBV27
CASSLLQATEAFF
>TRBJ2-7|TRBD2|TRBV27
CASSLSKATSGNPYEQYF
>TRBJ1-1|NA|TRBV29-1
CSVEAAGPEAFF
>TRBJ1-1|TRBD1|TRBV28
CASSWGQLNTEAFF
>TRBJ1-1|NA|TRBV27
CASSFWGGDTEAFF
>TRBJ2-1|NA|TRBV4-1
CASSQGGTFEQFF
>TRBJ2-2|NA|TRBV11-2
CASSLIRASENTGELFF
>TRBJ1-1|TRBD1|TRBV5-6
CASSWGQLMNTEAFF
>TRBJ2-7|NA|TRBV5-4
CASSLNLANSYEQYF
>TRBJ1-2|NA|TRBV4-1
CASSQDGWEGGSYTF
>TRBJ1-5|NA|TRBV27
CASRYAQSGQPQHF
>TRBJ1-2|NA|TRBV4-3
CASSQGRGDGYGYTF
>TRBJ2-7|NA|TRBV9
CASSVGVSGYEQYF
>TRBJ2-1|NA|TRBV19
CASSAGPGNEQFF
>TRBJ1-2|NA|TRBV27
CASSPRDGNHYGYTF
>TRBJ2-7|TRBD1|TRBV6-1
CASSETPGGEEHDEQYF
>TRBJ1-4|NA|TRBV27
CASSLRGATNEKLFF
>TRBJ2-1|TRBD1|TRBV2
CASSGDRAHYSYNEQFF
>TRBJ2-3|TRBD1|TRBV9
CASSPRTGTDTQYF
>TRBJ1-4|NA|TRBV7-9
CASSPQLRQPNGEKLFF
>TRBJ1-3|NA|TRBV9
CASSVGDHDSGGNTIYF
>TRBJ2-7|TRBD1|TRBV27
CASSWQGAGEQYF
>TRBJ1-1|NA|TRBV6-4
CASSDSENTEAFF
>TRBJ2-7|NA|TRBV9
CASSVMGSASYEQYF
>TRBJ2-1|TRBD1|TRBV2
CASSLRQGDLHSNNEQFF
>TRBJ1-5|NA|TRBV5-4
CASSFWGGNQPQHF
>TRBJ1-3|NA|TRBV4-3
CASSQPDGYGNTIYF
>TRBJ2-1|NA|TRBV27
CASSSTPRGSNNGQFF
>TRBJ2-7|NA|TRBV28
CASKAGDFTYEQYF
>TRBJ2-5|NA|TRBV19
CASSQVAWETQYF
>TRBJ2-7|NA|TRBV9
CASSAGGGTYEQYF
>TRBJ1-2|NA|TRBV27
CASSSLMNYGYTF
>TRBJ2-7|TRBD2|TRBV6-6
CASSPDLTSRAYEQYF
>TRBJ2-2|NA|TRBV2
CASSVGQRGTGELFF
>TRBJ2-3|NA|TRBV7-2
CASSPGLLTDTQYF